Below are 24 T cell receptor beta chains sequenced from a single sample in a study of OX40 agonist ivuxolimab in advanced cancers. Profiling relied on immunoSEQ multiplex PCR, and the TCRdb table lists in-frame clones only, not all of them. The sample consists of about 20,000 clones, more than 65% of them appearing once. The sample was CD4+ or CD8+ T cells sorted from blood, taken in a trial of the OX40 agonist ivuxolimab. The source of these receptors is an adult with an advanced solid tumor such as melanoma, head and neck, liver or kidney cancer.

This clone was found once. The chain carries TRBV10-3 and TRBJ2-7, with D possibly matching TRBD2 (5 bases). There are 12 residues in the CDR3. Germline values: CDR1 ENHRY, CDR2 SYGVKD. The V end was cut by 8 bases, the J end by 7 bases, with 15 bases between. CDR3 sequence: CAIATGLQEQYF. In nucleotides, the CDR3 is TGTGCCATCGCGACCGGACTCCAGGAGCAGTACTTC.

This chain joins TRBV6-1 and TRBJ1-3; D gene uncertain. V lost 0 bases and J lost 0, with 18 bases in between. The CDR3 extends over 19 amino acids. The V gene's germline CDR1 is MNHNS and CDR2 SASEGT. CDR3 bases: TGTGCCAGCAGTGAAGCCATCCCCGGGGTCGCCAGCTCTGGAAACACCATATATTTT. Translation: CASSEAIPGVASSGNTIYF.

The chain has TRBV6-5 and TRBJ2-2; D not resolved. The germline CDR1 and CDR2 sequences are MNHEY and SVGAGI. Trimming removed 5 bases from V and 6 bases from J, with 7 bases in between. The CDR3 spans 12 residues. The CDR3 here is CASSTISGELFF. The CDR3 bases are TGTGCCAGCAGTACGATTTCCGGGGAGCTGTTTTTT.

The genes are TRBV4-1 and TRBJ2-2; possible D gene TRBD2, 5 bases. In germline, CDR1 is MGHRA, CDR2 YSYEKL. V was trimmed by 2 bases and J by 7 bases, leaving 11 bases between them. The CDR3 covers 14 residues. The CDR3 sequence is CASSQNAGGGELFF. In DNA, the CDR3 is TGCGCCAGCAGCCAAAACGCCGGAGGCGGGGAGCTGTTTTTT.

This chain joins TRBV4-2 and TRBJ1-5, with a tentative D call TRBD1 (5 bases). With 1 base removed from V and 5 bases from J, the gap between germline ends came to 12 bases. Germline CDR1 reads LGHNA; CDR2 reads YNFKEQ. This CDR3 has 15 amino acids. The CDR3 here is CASSQGAGSDQPQHF. DNA of the CDR3: TGTGCCAGCAGCCAAGGGGCAGGGTCGGATCAGCCCCAGCATTTT.

This rearrangement joins TRBV14 to TRBJ1-2; D is ambiguous. CDR1 and CDR2 (germline): SGHDN, FVKESK. The CDR3 consists of 12 residues. The germline V and J ends were trimmed by 4 bases and 8 bases, with 11 bases remaining between them. As DNA, the CDR3 is TGTGCCAGCAGCCCCATCTCGGGAGGCTACACCTTC. As protein: CASSPISGGYTF.

This clone was seen a single time. This chain connects TRBV18 to TRBJ2-7, with unresolved D. CDR1 and CDR2 (germline): KGHSH, LQKENI. V gave up 0 bases and J gave up 4 bases, with 7 bases separating them. CDR3 size: 13 residues. The CDR3 here is CASSPPQRYEQYF. The CDR3 DNA reads TGTGCCAGCTCACCACCTCAGAGGTACGAGCAGTACTTC.

Regarding this clone: This CDR3 is also generated by other DNA sequences in the sample. The chain joins TRBV7-8 to TRBJ2-5, with 8 bases fitting TRBD1. In germline, CDR1 is SGHVS, CDR2 FQNEAQ. J gave up 1 base and V 0 bases, and 1 base lay outside the gene matches. The CDR3 totals 15 residues. CDR3 sequence (DNA): TGTGCCAGCAGCTTAGCAGGGACAGGCCAAGAGACCCAGTACTTC. Translating gives CASSLAGTGQETQYF.

This clone appeared a few times. The chain has TRBV7-9 and TRBJ2-2; maybe TRBD2 (5 bases). V lost 3 bases, J lost 7 bases, and 18 bases lay in between. Germline values: CDR1 SEHNR, CDR2 FQNEAQ (reference sequence). The CDR3 has 16 amino acids. CDR3 sequence (DNA): TGTGCCAGCAGCTTCCCCCGGGTAGAGGGCAGCGGGGAGCTGTTTTTT. Encoded protein: CASSFPRVEGSGELFF.

J is TRBJ1-4 and V is TRBV27; no reliable D call. The V and J ends lost 3 bases and 4 bases respectively, with 9 bases between them. The germline gives CDR1 MNHEY, CDR2 SMNVEV (reference sequence). The CDR3 spans 14 residues. CDR3 loop: CASSFGLNNEKLFF. CDR3 in DNA: TGTGCCAGCAGTTTTGGACTTAATAATGAAAAACTGTTTTTT.

V is TRBV12-5 and J is TRBJ2-7; D call uncertain. Trimming removed 7 bases at V and 3 bases at J, with 10 bases between. The CDR3 contains 12 residues. Germline V gene data show CDR1 as LGHNT and CDR2 as FRNRAP. CDR3 nucleotide sequence: TGTGCTAGTGTAGACGATCGCTACGAGCAGTACTTC. Amino acids: CASVDDRYEQYF.

This clone showed up just a few times. The rearrangement joins TRBV7-9 to TRBJ2-2; 7 bases fit TRBD1. CDR1 SEHNR and CDR2 FQNEAQ come from the germline V gene (reference sequence). Trimming took 5 bases from V and 2 from J; bases not matched to a gene: 8. The CDR3 spans 16 residues. The CDR3 loop reads CASSPSGTANTGELFF. The CDR3 DNA sequence: TGTGCCAGCAGCCCATCCGGGACAGCTAACACCGGGGAGCTGTTTTTT.

The J gene is TRBJ1-1, the V gene TRBV4-2; D ambiguous. The V end was cut by 0 bases, the J end by 1 base, with 15 bases between. The CDR3 spans 17 residues. Germline loops: CDR1 LGHNA, CDR2 YNFKEQ. The CDR3 loop is CASSQDPGAGGNTEAFF. The CDR3 DNA reads TGTGCCAGCAGCCAAGATCCCGGAGCGGGAGGGAACACTGAAGCTTTCTTT.

The J gene is TRBJ1-1, the V gene TRBV9; 7 positions match TRBD1. CDR1 is SGDLS and CDR2 is YYNGEE in the germline V gene. The CDR3 loop spans 15 amino acids. J was trimmed by 1 base and V by 3 bases; bases with no gene match: 6. The chain's CDR3 is CASSARDRPNTEAFF. The CDR3 DNA follows: TGTGCCAGCAGCGCGCGGGACAGACCGAACACTGAAGCTTTCTTT. Together with reference TRBV9 and TRBJ1-1, the CDR3 gives the full variable domain: DSGVTQTPKHLITATGQRVTLRCSPRSGDLSVYWYQQSLDQGLQFLIQYYNGEERAKGNILERFSAQQFPDLHSELNLSSLELGDSALYFCASSARDRPNTEAFFGQGTRLTVV.

The genes are TRBV7-6 and TRBJ2-7; 11 bases match TRBD1. V was pared by 5 bases and J by 3 bases, with 18 bases of the junction left unmatched. Germline lookup yields CDR1 SGHVS and CDR2 FNYEAQ. The CDR3 totals 19 residues. This CDR3 is CASSPLLPPRDRGNYEQYF. The CDR3 bases are TGTGCCAGCAGCCCTCTCTTGCCCCCCCGGGACAGGGGGAACTACGAGCAGTACTTC.

V gene TRBV29-1 combines with J gene TRBJ2-5; D tentatively fits TRBD1 or TRBD2 (5 bases each). This CDR3 comprises 14 residues. Trimming shortened V by 3 bases and J by 0 bases, and 11 bases separated the two germline ends. Germline CDR1 SQVTM, CDR2 ANQGSEA. The CDR3 loop is CSVELREYQETQYF. The CDR3 coding sequence is TGCAGCGTTGAGCTCAGGGAGTACCAAGAGACCCAGTACTTC.

The chain links TRBV6-5 to TRBJ1-2; D might be TRBD1 (5 bases). V lost 0 bases, J lost 8 bases, and 13 bases lay in between. Per germline, CDR1 MNHEY and CDR2 SVGAGI. This CDR3 comprises 14 residues. Here the CDR3 reads CASSYSVQGRGYTF. DNA of the CDR3: TGTGCCAGCAGTTACTCGGTCCAGGGCCGAGGCTACACCTTC.

By frequency in the sample, this clone is medium-sized (0.01 to 0.1%). The chain couples TRBV4-2 to TRBJ2-3; D call uncertain. CDR3 size: 15 residues. The germline V and J ends were trimmed by 0 bases and 2 bases, with 9 bases remaining between them. CDR1 is LGHNA, CDR2 YNFKEQ, per germline. The CDR3 DNA sequence: TGTGCCAGCAGCCAAGATTGGCCCATCACAGATACGCAGTATTTT. Translated: CASSQDWPITDTQYF.

V and J are TRBV27 and TRBJ2-5, with 10 bases lining up with TRBD2. The V segment lost 2 bases and the J segment 1 base; nucleotides outside the gene matches: 1. This CDR3 is built from 15 residues. Germline V gives CDR1 MNHEY, CDR2 SMNVEV (reference sequence). This CDR3 is CASSLLAGAQETQYF. The CDR3, as DNA: TGTGCCAGCAGTTTACTAGCGGGAGCCCAAGAGACCCAGTACTTC.

Here the CDR3 reads CASSQDEARGNYGYTF. DNA for the CDR3: TGCGCCAGCAGCCAAGACGAAGCGCGGGGAAACTATGGCTACACCTTC. V usage is TRBV4-1 and J usage is TRBJ1-2; D not resolved. Per the germline V gene, CDR1 is MGHRA and CDR2 is YSYEKL. Between the trimmed V and J ends, which lost 0 bases and 2 bases, there was a span of 13 bases. This CDR3 comprises 16 residues.

V and J are TRBV2 and TRBJ1-1; 9 bases agree with TRBD1. Germline trimming cut 11 bases from V and 3 bases from J; bases unmatched to any gene: 10. The CDR3 is made up of 14 amino acids. Per the germline V gene, CDR1 is SNHLY and CDR2 is FYNNEI. The CDR3 nucleotides are TGTGCCCGACAGGGGGGAGAAGGAGACACTGAAGCTTTCTTT. It yields the protein CARQGGEGDTEAFF.

The chain employs TRBV27 and TRBJ2-1; 11 bases align to TRBD2. The CDR3 runs 15 residues. V lost 2 bases to trimming and J lost 8 bases; unmatched junction nucleotides: 5. CDR1 is MNHEY, CDR2 SMNVEV, per germline (reference sequence). The CDR3: CASSLISGGAYEQFF. The CDR3 coding sequence is TGTGCCAGCAGTTTAATTAGCGGGGGGGCCTATGAGCAGTTCTTC.

This chain uses TRBV2 with TRBJ2-1, with 11 nucleotides matching TRBD2. V lost 7 bases to trimming and J lost 2 bases; unmatched junction nucleotides: 7. Per the germline V gene, CDR1 is SNHLY and CDR2 is FYNNEI. The CDR3 consists of 16 residues. The CDR3 bases are TGTGCCAGCACTTTAGCGGGGGGGCTCGCCTACAATGAGCAGTTCTTC. This translates into CASTLAGGLAYNEQFF. Combining the CDR3 with reference TRBV2 and TRBJ2-1 gives the whole variable domain EPEVTQTPSHQVTQMGQEVILRCVPISNHLYFYWYRQILGQKVEFLVSFYNNEISEKSEIFDDQFSVERPDGSNFTLKIRSTKLEDSAMYFCASTLAGGLAYNEQFFGPGTRLTVL.

The chain couples TRBV27 to TRBJ2-6; tentatively, D is TRBD2 (6 bases). V was shortened by 4 bases and J by 0 bases, with 22 bases between the two germline ends. The CDR3 runs to 20 residues. Germline V gives CDR1 MNHEY, CDR2 SMNVEV (reference sequence). As DNA, the CDR3 is TGTGCCAGCAGTTACATCCCCCTTGGGACTCTGAACTCTGGGGCCAACGTCCTGACTTTC. It translates to CASSYIPLGTLNSGANVLTF.